This T cell receptor beta chain was identified during a study of T cell repertoires in aging, cancer and after chemotherapy. Study information: Glioblastoma patients receiving temozolomide-based therapy gave paired samples before and after chemotherapy. Whole-study results and caveats: Untreated cancer patients had significantly lower blood TCR diversity than age-matched healthy donors. Loss of evenness, beyond lost richness, contributed to age-related TCR diversity decline in cancer patients. Median generation probability rose over the chemotherapy interval in each cancer cohort, suggesting rebound thymic output.

TCR beta rearrangements were amplified from peripheral blood genomic DNA. Points on this clonotype: What it binds is unknown.

A mixed TRB-A/B primer pool amplified rearranged TRB by multiplex touch-down PCR. One entry per CDR3 protein results from TCRdb running MiXCR on the multiplex PCR reads. The table includes under 2,500 distinct CDR3 sequences, 23% detected once. This CDR3 contains 13 residues. Per the germline V gene, CDR1 is KGHDR and CDR2 is SFDVKD. Trimming left V 2 bases short and J 5 bases short, with 7 bases between. This clonotype was obtained from a human donor with a solid tumor. The gene calls are TRBV24-1 and TRBJ2-3, with D uncertain. The sequenced sample was blood. The CDR3 sequence is CATSDSPKDTQYF. CDR3 sequence (DNA): TGTGCCACCAGTGATTCTCCCAAAGATACGCAGTATTTT.